This T cell receptor (beta chain) stems from a study of shared clonotypes between healthy human individuals. Sequencing of unsorted PBMC DNA was carried out using ten immunoSEQ deep assay plates. Repertoires were generated with immunoSEQ multiplex PCR, while TCRdb's copy carries only in-frame clones and drops some. Of approximately 470,000 clones listed, more than 65% are singletons. Recent vaccinations or acute infections were absent in the healthy HIV-negative adult donors. Nashville, Tennessee was home to all donors, who were Caucasian adults. Genomic DNA came from around 100 million PBMCs in unsorted samples. With 1 base removed from V and 2 bases from J, the gap between germline ends came to 9 bases. This CDR3 has 14 amino acids. From germline, CDR1 is MNHNS and CDR2 SASEGT.

The sample comprised PBMCs. The receptor was isolated from a woman aged 40 to 49 in good health. Some clones in this sample may be carry-over from other donors' samples. The chain employs TRBV6-1 and TRBJ2-7; TRBD1 might be the D (5 bases). CDR3 coding DNA: TGTGCCAGCAGTGAAGTCAGGGAAACCTACGAGCAGTACTTC. Its protein is CASSEVRETYEQYF.